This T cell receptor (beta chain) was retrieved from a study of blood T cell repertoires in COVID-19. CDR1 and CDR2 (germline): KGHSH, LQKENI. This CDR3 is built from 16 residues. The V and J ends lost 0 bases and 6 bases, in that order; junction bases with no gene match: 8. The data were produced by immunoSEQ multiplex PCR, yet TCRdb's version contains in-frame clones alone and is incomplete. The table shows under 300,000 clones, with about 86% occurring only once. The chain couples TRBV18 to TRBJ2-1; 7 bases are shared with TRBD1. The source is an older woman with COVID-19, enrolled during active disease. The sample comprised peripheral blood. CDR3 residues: CASSPPKGAVGNEQFF. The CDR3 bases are TGTGCCAGCTCACCACCGAAGGGGGCGGTCGGCAATGAGCAGTTCTTC. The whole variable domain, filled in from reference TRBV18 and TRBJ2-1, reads NAGVMQNPRHLVRRRGQEARLRCSPMKGHSHVYWYRQLPEEGLKFMVYLQKENIIDESGMPKERFSAEFPKEGPSILRIQQVVRGDSAAYFCASSPPKGAVGNEQFFGPGTRLTVL.